These 21 T cell receptor beta chains were sequenced from one sample in a study of blood T cell repertoires in COVID-19. The protocol was immunoSEQ multiplex PCR, while the TCRdb copy is restricted to in-frame clones and leaves out a portion. Among approximately 160,000 clones, more than 80% were seen once, and the ten largest hold just under 2%. Sequenced input: peripheral blood. These TCRs come from a woman aged 60-75 years with COVID-19, enrolled during active disease.

J is TRBJ1-2 and V is TRBV19; 8 nucleotides agree with TRBD1. Trimming took 9 bases from V and 6 from J; bases not matched to a gene: 3. Per germline, CDR1 LNHDA and CDR2 SQIVND (reference sequence). The CDR3 runs 11 residues. CDR3 residues: CASSTGDGYTF. In DNA form, the CDR3 reads TGTGCCAGCTCGACAGGGGATGGCTACACCTTC.

The chain recombines TRBV27 with TRBJ2-7, with D perhaps TRBD1 (5 bases). Trimming shortened V by 5 bases and J by 3 bases, and 17 bases separated the two germline ends. Germline CDR1 MNHEY, CDR2 SMNVEV (reference sequence). The CDR3 has 15 amino acids. In DNA, the CDR3 is TGTGCCAGCAGTCCAGGGCGACTGGCCCGCTACGAGCAGTACTTC. Amino acid sequence: CASSPGRLARYEQYF.

V usage is TRBV6-5 and J usage is TRBJ2-3, with TRBD2 as a possible D gene (6 bases). The CDR3 runs 13 residues. V was pared by 6 bases and J by 6 bases, with 13 bases between. From germline, CDR1 is MNHEY and CDR2 SVGAGI. The CDR3 sequence: CASRGLPGDTQYF. DNA for the CDR3: TGTGCCAGCAGGGGACTCCCTGGCGATACGCAGTATTTT.

This sequence joins TRBV5-5 and TRBJ2-7, with TRBD1 matching over 10 bases. Germline CDR1 SGHKS, CDR2 YYEKEE (reference sequence). J lost 3 bases, V lost 2 bases, and 8 bases had no gene match. The CDR3 loop spans 16 amino acids. CDR3 protein: CASSLEWDRGVYEQYF. DNA for the CDR3: TGTGCCAGCAGCTTAGAGTGGGACAGGGGAGTCTACGAGCAGTACTTC. Using reference TRBV5-5 and TRBJ2-7 for the parts outside the CDR3, the full variable domain is DAGVTQSPTHLIKTRGQQVTLRCSPISGHKSVSWYQQVLGQGPQFIFQYYEKEERGRGNFPDRFSARQFPNYSSELNVNALLLGDSALYLCASSLEWDRGVYEQYFGPGTRLTVT.

The rearrangement links TRBV30 to TRBJ1-6; D is ambiguous. V was shortened by 1 base and J by 7 bases, with 14 bases between the two germline ends. The germline V gene encodes CDR1 GTSNPN and CDR2 SVGIG (reference sequence). The CDR3 covers 15 residues. In nucleotides, the CDR3 is TGTGCCTGGAGTGGGACTCTGAGATGGAATTCACCCCTCCACTTT. Protein product: CAWSGTLRWNSPLHF.

The chain combines TRBV25-1 with TRBJ1-1, with TRBD1 as a possible D gene (5 bases). This CDR3 is built from 13 residues. Germline V gene lookup returns CDR1 MGHDK and CDR2 SYGVNS. V was cut by 6 bases and J by 10 bases, with 18 bases left in between. Here the CDR3 DNA reads TGTGCCAGCAGCGCCGTGGCGGGGGTCTCAGCTTTCTTT. Protein sequence: CASSAVAGVSAFF.

This rearrangement joins TRBV10-3 to TRBJ1-4; TRBD1 matches at 8 bases. CDR3 length: 13 residues. V shed 11 bases, J shed 8 bases, and the junction held 10 bases outside the gene matches. CDR1 is ENHRY and CDR2 is SYGVKD in the germline V gene. As DNA, the CDR3 is TGTGCCTTAAACAGGGGGTTTAGGGAAAAACTGTTTTTT. Residues: CALNRGFREKLFF.

The chain has TRBV10-3 and TRBJ1-1, with 8 bases identical to TRBD1. The trim removed 10 bases at V and 1 base at J, leaving 11 bases unmatched. CDR1 ENHRY and CDR2 SYGVKD come from the germline V gene. This CDR3 region has 15 residues. The chain's CDR3 is CATDWGGQGNTEAFF. CDR3 DNA: TGTGCCACCGACTGGGGAGGACAGGGGAACACTGAAGCTTTCTTT.

The chain combines TRBV18 with TRBJ2-5; 8 bases are shared with TRBD2. The CDR3 sequence is 15 residues long. CDR1 is KGHSH and CDR2 is LQKENI in the germline V gene. After removal of 3 bases from V and 2 bases from J, the junction contained 5 bases not matched to a gene. Here the CDR3 reads CASSPLSGEQETQYF. DNA for the CDR3: TGTGCCAGCTCACCGCTTAGCGGGGAACAAGAGACCCAGTACTTC.

This clone was seen a few times. The CDR3 nucleotides read TGTGCCAGCAGCGTAGGGATCCGGGGAGGAACTGGAAACACCATATATTTT. Its protein is CASSVGIRGGTGNTIYF. The rearrangement links TRBV9 to TRBJ1-3; D is uncertain. V dropped 0 bases and J dropped 2 bases, with 15 bases sitting between them. The CDR3 consists of 17 residues. Germline V lookup: CDR1 SGDLS, CDR2 YYNGEE.

The chain couples TRBV12-3 or TRBV12-4 to TRBJ1-1; D is ambiguous. Trimming removed 7 bases at V and 6 bases at J, with 12 bases between. CDR3 length equals 12 residues. In DNA, the CDR3 is TGTGCCAGCACCCTGGGGAGGGCTGAAGCTTTCTTT. It yields the protein CASTLGRAEAFF.

This chain's CDR3 is CASSPLPGNQPQHF. As DNA, the CDR3 is TGCGCCAGCAGCCCTCTACCTGGCAATCAGCCCCAGCATTTT. This chain links TRBV5-1 with TRBJ1-5; D ambiguous. CDR3 length equals 14 residues. Trimming shortened V by 4 bases and J by 2 bases, and 10 bases separated the two germline ends. Germline-derived CDR1 and CDR2 are SGHRS and YFSETQ.

The chain uses TRBV19 and TRBJ1-4; 7 bases map to TRBD1. The trim removed 5 bases at V and 0 bases at J, leaving 12 bases unmatched. CDR3 size: 18 residues. Germline V gene lookup returns CDR1 LNHDA and CDR2 SQIVND (reference sequence). This chain's CDR3 is CASSQYSTGVATNEKLFF. The CDR3 DNA reads as TGTGCCAGTAGTCAATATTCAACAGGGGTTGCAACTAATGAAAAACTGTTTTTT.

With respect to this clone: This CDR3 is also generated by other DNA sequences in the sample. The rearrangement joins TRBV9 to TRBJ1-1; unclear D gene. There are 14 residues in the CDR3. The V gene lost 0 bases and the J gene lost 3 bases, with 9 bases spanning the gap. The germline V gene has CDR1 SGDLS and CDR2 YYNGEE. CDR3 sequence: CASSVGQAYTEAFF. The CDR3 DNA reads TGTGCCAGCAGCGTAGGGCAGGCCTACACTGAAGCTTTCTTT.

This sequence joins TRBV3-1 (or the pseudogene TRBV3-2) and TRBJ2-3, with unresolved D. Germline V CDR1 and CDR2: LGHDT, YNNKEL (reference sequence). Trimming took 4 bases from V and 6 from J, leaving 5 bases between them. The CDR3 loop spans 11 amino acids. This CDR3 reads CASSLGDTQYF. The CDR3 nucleotides read TGTGCCAGCAGCCTCGGGGATACGCAGTATTTT.

The chain joins TRBV7-9 to TRBJ1-1; the D is unclear. The CDR3 length is 15 residues. Germline V gene data show CDR1 as SEHNR and CDR2 as FQNEAQ (reference sequence). The germline V and J ends were trimmed by 0 bases and 4 bases, with 12 bases remaining between them. The CDR3 protein is CASSLAGDRGTEAFF. In DNA form, the CDR3 reads TGTGCCAGCAGCTTAGCAGGCGACCGGGGCACTGAAGCTTTCTTT.

The chain joins TRBV15 to TRBJ1-1, with 8 bases identical to TRBD1. Germline V gene data show CDR1 as LNHNV and CDR2 as YYDKDF (reference sequence). The CDR3 is made up of 15 amino acids. V gave up 2 bases and J gave up 0 bases; unmatched junction bases: 2. CDR3 in DNA: TGTGCCACCAGCAGATCGGACAGGGTGAACACTGAAGCTTTCTTT. Translated: CATSRSDRVNTEAFF. Full variable domain (rest looked up from reference TRBV15 and TRBJ1-1): DAMVIQNPRYQVTQFGKPVTLSCSQTLNHNVMYWYQQKSSQAPKLLFHYYDKDFNNEADTPDNFQSRRPNTSFCFLDIRSPGLGDTAMYLCATSRSDRVNTEAFFGQGTRLTVV.

The chain links TRBV14 to TRBJ2-1; TRBD1 might be the D (5 bases). The CDR3 is made up of 11 amino acids. Trimming took 2 bases from V and 11 from J, leaving 7 bases between them. Looked up from germline, CDR1 is SGHDN and CDR2 is FVKESK. The CDR3 nucleotides are TGTGCCAGCAGCCAACAGGGCCAGCAGTTCTTC. The encoded protein is CASSQQGQQFF.

The chain employs TRBV2 and TRBJ1-2; TRBD1 matches 7 bases. CDR3 length: 15 amino acids. The ends lost 1 base at V and 5 bases at J; junction bases unmatched: 7. CDR1 and CDR2 (germline): SNHLY, FYNNEI. The CDR3: CASSEGGDSNYGYTF. CDR3 nucleotides: TGTGCCAGCAGTGAAGGAGGGGACAGTAATTATGGCTACACCTTC. The complete variable domain, with remaining parts taken from reference TRBV2 and TRBJ1-2, reads EPEVTQTPSHQVTQMGQEVILRCVPISNHLYFYWYRQILGQKVEFLVSFYNNEISEKSEIFDDQFSVERPDGSNFTLKIRSTKLEDSAMYFCASSEGGDSNYGYTFGSGTRLTVV.

The chain combines TRBV6-2 or TRBV6-3 with TRBJ1-1; D is perhaps TRBD1 (6 bases). V lost 3 bases and J lost 4, with 15 bases in between. CDR3 size: 15 residues. CDR1 and CDR2 from the germline V gene are MNHEY and SVGEGT. CDR3 DNA: TGTGCCAGCAGTTATAATCCGGGAGGGGGCACTGAAGCTTTCTTT. Amino acids: CASSYNPGGGTEAFF.

This chain uses TRBV7-2 with TRBJ1-6; D unresolved. Between the trimmed V and J ends, which lost 5 bases and 4 bases, there was a span of 9 bases. Germline CDR1 SGHTA, CDR2 FQGNSA. This CDR3 is built from 14 residues. DNA of the CDR3: TGTGCCAGCAGCCTCGACACTTATAATTCACCCCTCCACTTT. It codes for CASSLDTYNSPLHF.